The 30 T cell receptor beta chains listed next were all sequenced from one sample in a study of PD-L1 blockade in urothelial cancer. Method: immunoSEQ multiplex PCR; TCRdb's copy keeps in-frame clones and lacks some. The table records just over 50,000 clones, 70% to 80% of them present only once. This material consisted of PBMCs, taken around atezolizumab (anti-PD-L1) treatment. Receptor source: a man between 65 and 80 years old with urothelial cancer.

The rearrangement uses TRBV5-4 and TRBJ2-7; possibly TRBD2 for D (5 bases). The germline V gene encodes CDR1 SGHNT and CDR2 YYREEE (reference sequence). This CDR3 comprises 12 residues. Trimming stripped 0 bases from V and 4 bases from J, with 5 bases between. The CDR3 is CASSLGGYEQYF. The CDR3 nucleotides read TGTGCCAGCAGCTTGGGAGGGTACGAGCAGTACTTC.

The chain employs TRBV28 and TRBJ1-5, with D possibly being TRBD1 (6 bases). Germline V CDR1 and CDR2: MDHEN, SYDVKM. Trimming stripped 4 bases from V and 3 bases from J, with 13 bases between. The CDR3 covers 15 residues. This CDR3 reads CASSSYGQFNQPQHF. CDR3 nucleotides: TGTGCCAGCAGTTCCTATGGACAGTTCAATCAGCCCCAGCATTTT. Drawing the rest from reference TRBV28 and TRBJ1-5, the complete variable domain is DVKVTQSSRYLVKRTGEKVFLECVQDMDHENMFWYRQDPGLGLRLIYFSYDVKMKEKGDIPEGYSVSREKKERFSLILESASTNQTSMYLCASSSYGQFNQPQHFGDGTRLSIL.

CDR3 protein: CASSSVLLAGGLTDTQYF. CDR3 nucleotides: TGTGCCAGCAGCTCCGTCTTACTAGCGGGGGGACTAACAGATACGCAGTATTTT. The genes are TRBV7-2 and TRBJ2-3; 12 nucleotides agree with TRBD2. Looked up from germline, CDR1 is SGHTA and CDR2 is FQGNSA. CDR3 size: 18 residues. J was trimmed by 3 bases and V by 4 bases; bases with no gene match: 11.

V and J are TRBV5-6 and TRBJ1-5; perhaps TRBD1 as D (5 bases). V lost 3 bases and J 0 bases, leaving 13 bases between the germline ends. CDR1 is SGHDT, CDR2 YYEEEE, per germline. The CDR3 runs to 16 residues. This chain's CDR3 is CASSSFGGNSNQPQHF. The CDR3 DNA reads TGTGCCAGCAGCTCGTTTGGGGGGAATAGCAATCAGCCCCAGCATTTT.

The genes are TRBV27 and TRBJ2-7; tentatively, D is TRBD2 (6 bases). The CDR3 is 14 amino acids. Germline CDR1 is MNHEY and CDR2 is SMNVEV (reference sequence). Trimming removed 5 bases at V and 3 bases at J, with 14 bases between. In DNA form, the CDR3 reads TGTGCCAGCAGTCGTACTGGCGGGGTCTACGAGCAGTACTTC. It codes for CASSRTGGVYEQYF.

V usage is TRBV18 and J usage is TRBJ2-1; D not certain. Between the trimmed V and J ends, which lost 1 base and 0 bases, there was a span of 7 bases. Germline V gives CDR1 KGHSH, CDR2 LQKENI. This CDR3 spans 15 amino acids. The CDR3, as DNA: TGTGCCAGCTCACCACAGCCGATCTCCTACAATGAGCAGTTCTTC. It yields the protein CASSPQPISYNEQFF.

The chain links TRBV29-1 to TRBJ2-7; 8 bases match TRBD2. The germline gives CDR1 SQVTM, CDR2 ANQGSEA. This CDR3 comprises 14 residues. V shed 1 base, J shed 3 bases, and the junction held 5 bases outside the gene matches. The CDR3 DNA reads TGCAGCGTTGAAGCAGCGGGGGTGGACTACGAGCAGTACTTC. As protein: CSVEAAGVDYEQYF.

V is TRBV18 and J is TRBJ2-7; 7 bases map to TRBD1. The CDR3 sequence is 16 residues long. V shed 3 bases and J 0 bases; nucleotides not matched to a gene: 8. Per germline, CDR1 KGHSH and CDR2 LQKENI. The CDR3 DNA is TGTGCCAGCTCACCTCGCCAAGGGGGCTCCTCCTACGAGCAGTACTTC. Amino acids: CASSPRQGGSSYEQYF.

This clone was observed a single time. The J gene is TRBJ1-3, the V gene TRBV6-6, with D uncertain. The CDR3 loop spans 14 amino acids. V dropped 2 bases and J dropped 8 bases, with 13 bases sitting between them. Germline CDR1 is MNHNY and CDR2 is SVGAGI (reference sequence). The CDR3 is CASSYESSVDTIYF. The CDR3 bases are TGTGCCAGCAGTTACGAGAGCAGCGTAGACACCATATATTTT.

This clone came up once. The chain has TRBV19 and TRBJ1-1; D is perhaps TRBD1 (5 bases). The V end lost 5 bases, the J end lost 1 base, and 23 bases lay between the germline ends. The CDR3 sequence is 18 residues long. In germline, CDR1 is LNHDA, CDR2 SQIVND (reference sequence). The CDR3 region is CASSFGRDYYPSNTEAFF. The DNA for the CDR3 is TGTGCCAGTAGTTTCGGCCGGGACTACTATCCGTCGAACACTGAAGCTTTCTTT. Filled out from reference TRBV19 and TRBJ1-1, the complete variable domain reads DGGITQSPKYLFRKEGQNVTLSCEQNLNHDAMYWYRQDPGQGLRLIYYSQIVNDFQKGDIAEGYSVSREKKESFPLTVTSAQKNPTAFYLCASSFGRDYYPSNTEAFFGQGTRLTVV.

A few counts support this clone. This sequence joins TRBV2 and TRBJ1-2; D unresolved. CDR3 length: 14 amino acids. V shed 7 bases and J shed 4 bases, with 16 bases lying between them. Germline assignment: CDR1 SNHLY and CDR2 FYNNEI. CDR3 residues: CASKYQASTYGYTF. The DNA of the CDR3 is TGTGCCAGCAAATATCAGGCCTCTACCTATGGCTACACCTTC. The variable domain in full, with the rest retrieved from reference TRBV2 and TRBJ1-2, is EPEVTQTPSHQVTQMGQEVILRCVPISNHLYFYWYRQILGQKVEFLVSFYNNEISEKSEIFDDQFSVERPDGSNFTLKIRSTKLEDSAMYFCASKYQASTYGYTFGSGTRLTVV.

The table lists this clone with a count of one. The V and J genes are TRBV18 and TRBJ2-6, with unresolved D. Trimming took 5 bases from V and 1 from J, leaving 6 bases between them. This CDR3 spans 14 amino acids. The V gene's germline CDR1 is KGHSH and CDR2 LQKENI. The CDR3 sequence: CASSFLSGANVLTF. The DNA of the CDR3 is TGTGCCAGCTCATTTTTATCTGGGGCCAACGTCCTGACTTTC.

V and J are TRBV19 and TRBJ1-2; D is perhaps TRBD1 (5 bases). This CDR3 contains 15 residues. Germline-derived CDR1 and CDR2 are LNHDA and SQIVND (reference sequence). V dropped 6 bases and J dropped 5 bases, with 19 bases sitting between them. The CDR3 DNA reads as TGTGCCAGTAGGGGAATCGGGGGACGCCAATATGGCTACACCTTC. It translates to CASRGIGGRQYGYTF.

The chain combines TRBV18 with TRBJ2-3, with D perhaps matching TRBD1 (6 bases). Germline lookup yields CDR1 KGHSH and CDR2 LQKENI. The germline V and J ends were trimmed by 5 bases and 8 bases, with 23 bases remaining between them. The CDR3 has 16 residues. The chain's CDR3 is CASSTETGTTASTQYF. The CDR3 DNA reads as TGTGCCAGCTCAACCGAAACAGGGACGACCGCCAGTACGCAGTATTTT.

CDR3 sequence (DNA): TGTGCCAGCAGCCCCGGGAGGACGTACGAGCAGTACTTC. Protein sequence: CASSPGRTYEQYF. This chain joins TRBV7-2 and TRBJ2-7; TRBD2 agrees at 7 bases. This CDR3 has 13 amino acids. Germline values: CDR1 SGHTA, CDR2 FQGNSA. V dropped 5 bases and J dropped 4; count of bases not matched to a gene: 5.

The chain couples TRBV7-6 to TRBJ1-5, with 7 bases fitting TRBD1. Germline CDR1 reads SGHVS; CDR2 reads FNYEAQ. The trim removed 5 bases at V and 7 bases at J, leaving 8 bases unmatched. CDR3 length: 14 residues. CDR3 bases: TGTGCCAGCAGCCCCTACAGGGGAGGACAGCCCCAGCATTTT. This sequence encodes CASSPYRGGQPQHF. Full variable domain (remainder filled in from reference TRBV7-6 and TRBJ1-5): GAGVSQSPRYKVTKRGQDVALRCDPISGHVSLYWYRQALGQGPEFLTYFNYEAQQDKSGLPNDRFSAERPEGSISTLTIQRTEQRDSAMYRCASSPYRGGQPQHFGDGTRLSIL.

CDR3 sequence reads: CASSGGTLSYNEQFF. The CDR3 bases are TGTGCCAGCAGTGGGGGGACTCTCTCCTACAATGAGCAGTTCTTC. The chain uses TRBV2 and TRBJ2-1, with D tentatively TRBD2 (6 bases). The CDR3 length is 15 residues. CDR1 and CDR2 from the germline V gene are SNHLY and FYNNEI. V shed 4 bases and J shed 0 bases, with 10 bases lying between them. Drawing the rest from reference TRBV2 and TRBJ2-1, the complete variable domain is EPEVTQTPSHQVTQMGQEVILRCVPISNHLYFYWYRQILGQKVEFLVSFYNNEISEKSEIFDDQFSVERPDGSNFTLKIRSTKLEDSAMYFCASSGGTLSYNEQFFGPGTRLTVL.

The chain combines TRBV5-1 with TRBJ1-1, with a weak D call TRBD1 (5 bases). Between the trimmed V and J ends, which lost 4 bases and 3 bases, there was a span of 19 bases. The germline V gene has CDR1 SGHRS and CDR2 YFSETQ. CDR3 length: 16 residues. The CDR3 region has the DNA TGCGCCAGCAGCGGCAGGGATCAGTTTTGGGACACTGAAGCTTTCTTT. Its translation is CASSGRDQFWDTEAFF.

The genes are TRBV18 and TRBJ2-7; the match to TRBD1 covers 11 bases. The V segment lost 3 bases and the J segment 7 bases; nucleotides outside the gene matches: 5. The CDR3 spans 14 residues. CDR1 and CDR2 from the germline V gene are KGHSH and LQKENI. The CDR3 DNA follows: TGTGCCAGCTCACCCGGACAGGGGGCGAGGGAGCAGTACTTC. This translates into CASSPGQGAREQYF.

The CDR3 region has the DNA TGCGCCAGCAGCCAAGAACAGGGTAAGGGCACAGATACGCAGTATTTT. Translating it yields CASSQEQGKGTDTQYF. The V and J genes are TRBV4-3 and TRBJ2-3; possibly TRBD1 for D (6 bases). V dropped 0 bases and J dropped 1 base, with 11 bases sitting between them. The germline CDR1 and CDR2 sequences are LGHNA and YSLEER. The CDR3 has 16 amino acids.

V usage is TRBV6-1 and J usage is TRBJ1-2; TRBD1 aligns across 9 bases. Germline CDR1 is MNHNS and CDR2 is SASEGT. With V trimmed by 6 bases and J by 12 bases, 5 bases remained unmatched. This CDR3 has 11 amino acids. This CDR3 reads CASSGGQGNTF. Written as DNA, the CDR3 is TGTGCCAGCAGCGGGGGACAGGGTAACACCTTC.

The CDR3 region has the DNA TGTGCCAGCAGTTCGACAGGGCTGCAAGAGACCCAGTACTTC. Translation: CASSSTGLQETQYF. V and J are TRBV27 and TRBJ2-5; 7 bases fit TRBD1. The CDR3 is 14 amino acids. The V gene end was trimmed by 4 bases and the J gene end by 2 bases; junction bases not matched to a gene: 4. Germline assignment: CDR1 MNHEY and CDR2 SMNVEV (reference sequence).

The rearrangement uses TRBV30 and TRBJ2-7, with a possible D match to TRBD2 (6 bases). The V end lost 4 bases, the J end lost 4 bases, and 20 bases lay between the germline ends. The CDR3 totals 15 residues. Germline V gene lookup returns CDR1 GTSNPN and CDR2 SVGIG (reference sequence). The CDR3 loop is CAWMGLGSGGYEQYF. The CDR3 DNA reads as TGTGCCTGGATGGGGTTGGGGTCCGGGGGTTACGAGCAGTACTTC.

The rearrangement links TRBV11-3 to TRBJ1-1; tentatively, D is TRBD1 (6 bases). CDR1 is SGHNT, CDR2 YENEEA, per germline. The V end lost 5 bases, the J end lost 5 bases, and 9 bases lay between the germline ends. CDR3 length: 12 amino acids. CDR3 sequence reads: CASSKGDTEAFF. CDR3 DNA: TGTGCCAGCAGCAAGGGGGATACTGAAGCTTTCTTT.

The J gene is TRBJ2-3, the V gene TRBV5-4; 7 bases match TRBD2. With V trimmed by 4 bases and J by 4 bases, 9 bases remained unmatched. Germline V gene data show CDR1 as SGHNT and CDR2 as YYREEE (reference sequence). This CDR3 has 15 residues. CDR3 loop: CASSRPAGEADTQYF. DNA of the CDR3: TGTGCCAGCAGCCGTCCCGCGGGGGAGGCAGATACGCAGTATTTT.

The rearrangement links TRBV2 to TRBJ1-3; D unresolved. The CDR3 sequence is 16 residues long. CDR1 and CDR2 (germline): SNHLY, FYNNEI. V was trimmed by 6 bases and J by 0 bases, leaving 15 bases between them. CDR3 coding DNA: TGTGCCAGCAGGAGGGAGACCGTGAGCTCTGGAAACACCATATATTTT. Protein product: CASRRETVSSGNTIYF. The full variable domain, in which reference TRBV2 and TRBJ1-3 provide the parts outside the CDR3, is EPEVTQTPSHQVTQMGQEVILRCVPISNHLYFYWYRQILGQKVEFLVSFYNNEISEKSEIFDDQFSVERPDGSNFTLKIRSTKLEDSAMYFCASRRETVSSGNTIYFGEGSWLTVV.

The V gene is TRBV5-1, the J gene TRBJ2-1; D unresolved. CDR1 SGHRS and CDR2 YFSETQ come from the germline V gene. Trimming took off 8 bases at V and 4 bases at J, with 13 bases between the two ends. The CDR3 is 13 residues long. This CDR3 is CASYNSRYNEQFF. The CDR3 DNA reads as TGCGCCAGTTACAACTCCAGGTACAATGAGCAGTTCTTC.

The sample holds one count of this clone. This rearrangement joins TRBV23-1 to TRBJ1-5; possible D gene TRBD1, 5 bases. TRBV23-1 counts as an open reading frame of uncertain function. The CDR3 is 19 amino acids. The V end lost 6 bases, the J end lost 0 bases, and 24 bases lay between the germline ends. The chain's CDR3 is CASSALGVGLSYSNQPQHF. As DNA, the CDR3 is TGCGCCAGCAGCGCGCTGGGGGTGGGACTTTCATATAGCAATCAGCCCCAGCATTTT.

The chain recombines TRBV19 with TRBJ2-3; 10 positions match TRBD1. Germline CDR1 reads LNHDA; CDR2 reads SQIVND (reference sequence). The CDR3 extends over 17 amino acids. The V gene end was trimmed by 5 bases and the J gene end by 4 bases; junction bases not matched to a gene: 12. DNA of the CDR3: TGTGCCAGTAGTGCCCCGACAGGGGGCGGTTTTCCAGATACGCAGTATTTT. Translation: CASSAPTGGGFPDTQYF.

The chain uses TRBV4-3 and TRBJ2-7, with 12 bases identical to TRBD2. Germline CDR1 and CDR2: LGHNA and YSLEER. Trimming cost V 3 bases and J 7 bases; bases outside gene matches: 4. The CDR3 loop spans 14 amino acids. CDR3 bases: TGCGCCAGCAGCCAGGACACTAGCGGGAGGGAGCAGTACTTC. It yields the protein CASSQDTSGREQYF.